The 5 T cell receptor beta chains presented below share a single source sample, sequenced in a study of post-analysis software for immune sequencing data. These TCRs are of unknown antigen specificity. The study, taken as a whole, reports: Relative to controls, patients had a few TRBV segments at higher frequency, with TRBV5-6, TRBV5-1 and TRBV20-1 among these.

TCR beta cDNA libraries included unique molecular identifiers. One entry per CDR3 protein, called by TCRdb with MiXCR from the PCR reads. The sample includes around 180,000 distinct CDR3 sequences, 25% to 35% of them seen just once. The source material was blood. Receptors originate from a girl aged 10-17 years with multiple sclerosis.

V gene TRBV5-4 combines with J gene TRBJ1-1; no reliable D call. V lost 1 base and J 11 bases, leaving 15 bases between the germline ends. Germline V gene sequence: CDR1 SGHNT, CDR2 YYREEE (reference sequence). There are 13 residues in the CDR3. The CDR3 protein is CASSLFSGAEAFF. DNA for the CDR3: TGTGCCAGCAGCTTGTTCAGCGGCGCCGAGGCTTTCTTT.

This clonotype was picked up many times. V is TRBV10-3 and J is TRBJ2-3, with 7 bases matching TRBD2. J gave up 5 bases and V 8 bases, and 10 bases lay outside the gene matches. The CDR3 contains 14 residues. The germline V gene has CDR1 ENHRY and CDR2 SYGVKD. For the CDR3, the DNA is TGTGCCATCGGGCCCGACGTAGCGGGAGATACGCAGTATTTT. It codes for CAIGPDVAGDTQYF.

This clonotype was seen at least ten times. The V gene is TRBV4-1, the J gene TRBJ2-1; TRBD2 matches at 10 bases. V gave up 1 base and J gave up 8 bases; unmatched junction bases: 11. This CDR3 spans 17 amino acids. Germline V gene sequence: CDR1 MGHRA, CDR2 YSYEKL. The DNA of the CDR3 is TGCGCCAGCAGCCAAGCCGGAACCGGACTAGCGGTGGATGAGCAGTTCTTC. Translating it yields CASSQAGTGLAVDEQFF.

This clonotype was observed many times. The chain links TRBV6-2 or TRBV6-3 to TRBJ2-7; D is unclear. The CDR3 has 12 residues. V was shortened by 0 bases and J by 5 bases, with 5 bases between the two germline ends. Germline V gene sequence: CDR1 MNHEY, CDR2 SVGEGT. The CDR3 is CASSYSIHEQYF. The CDR3 region has the DNA TGTGCCAGCAGTTACTCGATCCACGAGCAGTACTTC.

The chain recombines TRBV10-2 with TRBJ1-6; D perhaps matches TRBD1 (5 bases). The CDR3 covers 13 residues. Between the trimmed V and J ends, which lost 8 bases and 9 bases, there was a span of 14 bases. Germline CDR1 WSHSY, CDR2 SAAADI. CDR3 coding DNA: TGCGCCAGCCTAAAGGGGACGAGTTCACCCCTCCACTTT. Translated: CASLKGTSSPLHF.